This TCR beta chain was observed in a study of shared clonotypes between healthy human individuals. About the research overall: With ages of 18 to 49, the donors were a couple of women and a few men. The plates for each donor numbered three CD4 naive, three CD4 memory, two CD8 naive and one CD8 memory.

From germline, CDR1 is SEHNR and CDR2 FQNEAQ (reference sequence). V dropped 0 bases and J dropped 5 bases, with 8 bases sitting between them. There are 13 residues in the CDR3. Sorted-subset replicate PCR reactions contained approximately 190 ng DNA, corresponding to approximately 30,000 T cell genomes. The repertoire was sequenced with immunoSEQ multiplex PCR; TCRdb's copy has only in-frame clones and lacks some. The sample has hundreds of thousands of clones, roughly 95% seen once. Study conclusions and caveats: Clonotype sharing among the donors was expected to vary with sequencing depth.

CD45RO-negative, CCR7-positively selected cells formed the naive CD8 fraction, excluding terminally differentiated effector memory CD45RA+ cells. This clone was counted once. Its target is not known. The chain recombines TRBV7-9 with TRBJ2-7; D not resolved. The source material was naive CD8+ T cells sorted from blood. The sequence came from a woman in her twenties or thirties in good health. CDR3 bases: TGTGCCAGCAGCTTAGCGCTCGACGACGAGCAGTACTTC. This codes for CASSLALDDEQYF. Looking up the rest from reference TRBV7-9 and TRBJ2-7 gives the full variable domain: DTGVSQNPRHKITKRGQNVTFRCDPISEHNRLYWYRQTLGQGPEFLTYFQNEAQLEKSRLLSDRFSAERPKGSFSTLEIQRTEQGDSAMYLCASSLALDDEQYFGPGTRLTVT.